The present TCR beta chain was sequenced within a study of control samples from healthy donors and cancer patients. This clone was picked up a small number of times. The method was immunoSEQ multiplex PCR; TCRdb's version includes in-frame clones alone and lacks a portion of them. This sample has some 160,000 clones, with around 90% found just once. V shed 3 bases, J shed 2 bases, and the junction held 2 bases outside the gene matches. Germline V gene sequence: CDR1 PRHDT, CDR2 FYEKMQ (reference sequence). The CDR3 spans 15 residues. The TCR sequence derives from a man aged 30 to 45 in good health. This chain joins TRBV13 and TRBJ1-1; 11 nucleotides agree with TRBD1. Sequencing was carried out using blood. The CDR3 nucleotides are TGTGCCAGCAGCTTTGGACAGGGGGCTAACACTGAAGCTTTCTTT. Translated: CASSFGQGANTEAFF.